The 22 T cell receptor beta chains in this list originate from one sample, sequenced in a study of long-term antiretroviral therapy in people with HIV. The assay used was immunoSEQ (version v3.0), run at survey level. TCRdb's copy holds only in-frame clones and misses some; the assay was immunoSEQ multiplex PCR. The sample consists of just over 20,000 clones, 70% to 85% of them appearing once. This sample comprised unsorted PBMCs, obtained 0.5 years after starting antiretroviral therapy. The receptors come from a man aged 18-30 years with HIV.

The chain links TRBV4-3 to TRBJ1-4; D not resolved. Trimming removed 0 bases from V and 7 bases from J, with 9 bases in between. The length of the CDR3 is 14 residues. The V gene's germline CDR1 is LGHNA and CDR2 YSLEER. The CDR3 spells CASSQDSFGEKLFF. In nucleotides, the CDR3 is TGCGCCAGCAGCCAAGACTCTTTCGGTGAAAAACTGTTTTTT.

The chain couples TRBV2 to TRBJ2-3, with unresolved D. Trimming removed 0 bases from V and 5 bases from J, with 15 bases in between. Germline values: CDR1 SNHLY, CDR2 FYNNEI. CDR3 length equals 16 residues. DNA for the CDR3: TGTGCCAGCAGTGAAGCTCTCCTGAAAAGGATAGATACGCAGTATTTT. This sequence encodes CASSEALLKRIDTQYF.

This clone was detected a few times. The chain links TRBV19 to TRBJ2-7, with 10 bases fitting TRBD2. The length of the CDR3 is 17 residues. Trimming took 5 bases from V and 3 from J; bases not matched to a gene: 13. Germline-derived CDR1 and CDR2 are LNHDA and SQIVND (reference sequence). The CDR3 protein is CASSPSQLAGYFYEQYF. Here the CDR3 DNA reads TGTGCCAGTAGTCCAAGCCAACTAGCGGGATATTTCTACGAGCAGTACTTC.

The CDR3 bases are TGTGCCAGCAGCCCCCGCGGGCAGGGAGGATATGAAAAACTGTTTTTT. Encoded protein: CASSPRGQGGYEKLFF. The chain joins TRBV7-2 to TRBJ1-4; a weak D match, TRBD1 (5 bases). V lost 5 bases and J 6 bases, leaving 19 bases between the germline ends. The germline V gene encodes CDR1 SGHTA and CDR2 FQGNSA. The CDR3 totals 16 residues. The entire variable domain, with the rest obtained from reference TRBV7-2 and TRBJ1-4, is as follows: GAGVSQSPSNKVTEKGKDVELRCDPISGHTALYWYRQSLGQGLEFLIYFQGNSAPDKSGLPSDRFSAERTGGSVSTLTIQRTQQEDSAVYLCASSPRGQGGYEKLFFGSGTQLSVL.

In its sample, this clone was seen a few times. The V call is TRBV2, the J call TRBJ2-1; TRBD2 matches at 7 bases. This CDR3 has 15 residues. Unmatched junction bases numbered 5, after V lost 2 bases and J lost 4 bases. The germline gives CDR1 SNHLY, CDR2 FYNNEI. The CDR3 protein is CASSEQSGIYNEQFF. The CDR3 DNA reads TGTGCCAGCAGTGAACAAAGCGGGATATACAATGAGCAGTTCTTC.

The V and J genes are TRBV25-1 and TRBJ2-5; 7 bases are a match to TRBD1. Per germline, CDR1 MGHDK and CDR2 SYGVNS. The CDR3 sequence is 15 residues long. Unmatched junction bases numbered 5, after V lost 3 bases and J lost 1 base. The DNA for the CDR3 is TGTGCCAGCAGTGATCGGGACAGCCCCCAAGAGACCCAGTACTTC. It encodes CASSDRDSPQETQYF.

The chain has TRBV4-2 and TRBJ2-2, with 12 bases aligning to TRBD2. CDR1 and CDR2 (germline): LGHNA, YNFKEQ. The V gene end was trimmed by 0 bases and the J gene end by 5 bases; junction bases not matched to a gene: 4. The CDR3 covers 17 residues. The CDR3 region has the DNA TGTGCCAGCAGCCAAGAACTAGCGGGGGGTCGAACCGGGGAGCTGTTTTTT. Its protein is CASSQELAGGRTGELFF.

This clone was seen just once. The V gene is TRBV6-4, the J gene TRBJ2-2, with 7 positions matching TRBD1. The CDR3 sequence is 14 residues long. The trim removed 2 bases at V and 3 bases at J, leaving 0 bases unmatched. CDR1 MRHNA and CDR2 SNTAGT come from the germline V gene. CDR3 sequence (DNA): TGTGCCAGCAGTGACGGACAGGACACCGGGGAGCTGTTTTTT. Amino acids: CASSDGQDTGELFF.

The rearrangement links TRBV19 to TRBJ1-1; D might be TRBD1 (6 bases). In germline, CDR1 is LNHDA, CDR2 SQIVND (reference sequence). CDR3 size: 13 residues. Deletions cut 7 bases from V and 6 bases from J, with 15 bases between. The CDR3 region has the DNA TGTGCCAGTAAGGCCCAGGGGCGTTCTGAAGCTTTCTTT. It is translated as CASKAQGRSEAFF.

This clone was recorded once. CDR3 residues: CASSAVGQASSYNSPLHF. In DNA form, the CDR3 reads TGTGCCAGCTCAGCTGTAGGACAGGCCAGCTCCTATAATTCACCCCTCCACTTT. J is TRBJ1-6 and V is TRBV18; 7 nucleotides align to TRBD1. The CDR3 consists of 18 residues. J gave up 0 bases and V 5 bases, and 10 bases lay outside the gene matches. In germline, CDR1 is KGHSH, CDR2 LQKENI.

The chain has TRBV5-1 and TRBJ1-1; possibly TRBD1 for D (6 bases). The V end lost 4 bases, the J end lost 1 base, and 14 bases lay between the germline ends. This CDR3 is 15 amino acids long. Germline V CDR1 and CDR2: SGHRS, YFSETQ. DNA of the CDR3: TGCGCCAGCAGCGACCCGGGACACGGGAACACTGAAGCTTTCTTT. Its translation: CASSDPGHGNTEAFF.

This chain connects TRBV4-3 to TRBJ2-1; D possibly corresponds to TRBD2 (5 bases). Germline V lookup: CDR1 LGHNA, CDR2 YSLEER. Trimming removed 0 bases from V and 6 bases from J, with 12 bases in between. The length of the CDR3 is 15 residues. The CDR3 DNA reads TGCGCCAGCAGCCAAGATTTGATTAGCGCCAATGAGCAGTTCTTC. Translation gives CASSQDLISANEQFF.

V usage is TRBV10-3 and J usage is TRBJ1-4; a weak D match, TRBD1 (5 bases). There are 18 residues in the CDR3. V lost 3 bases to trimming and J lost 1 base, with 18 bases between them. Germline CDR1 is ENHRY and CDR2 is SYGVKD. The DNA for the CDR3 is TGTGCCATCAGTGAACGGGGGGTCGGATCTGGAACTAATGAAAAACTGTTTTTT. It translates to CAISERGVGSGTNEKLFF.

The table lists this clone with a few counts. V and J are TRBV7-3 and TRBJ2-2; 8 positions agree with TRBD1. Unmatched junction bases numbered 6, after V lost 3 bases and J lost 6 bases. This CDR3 has 15 amino acids. Germline values: CDR1 SGHTA, CDR2 FQGTGA. The CDR3 DNA reads TGTGCCAGCAGCTTGAAGACAGGGGTGGCCGGGGAGCTGTTTTTT. Its translation is CASSLKTGVAGELFF.

The chain couples TRBV4-1 to TRBJ2-5; possible D gene TRBD1, 6 bases. V dropped 1 base and J dropped 5 bases, with 8 bases sitting between them. The CDR3 length is 13 residues. Germline V gene sequence: CDR1 MGHRA, CDR2 YSYEKL. CDR3 DNA sequence: TGCGCCAGCAGCCAAGCAGGGGTGGAGACCCAGTACTTC. As protein: CASSQAGVETQYF.

The V call is TRBV6-5, the J call TRBJ2-1; TRBD1 or TRBD2 may be the D gene (5 bases each). Germline-derived CDR1 and CDR2 are MNHEY and SVGAGI. The CDR3 is made up of 13 amino acids. The ends were cut back, 7 bases at V and 14 bases at J, with 21 bases in the middle. The chain's CDR3 is CASTPGFGTREFF. The DNA for the CDR3 is TGTGCCAGCACCCCCGGGTTTGGGACCAGGGAGTTCTTC.

V gene TRBV6-5 combines with J gene TRBJ2-7; 7 bases line up with TRBD1. V shed 0 bases and J 1 base; nucleotides not matched to a gene: 6. Germline V gives CDR1 MNHEY, CDR2 SVGAGI. This CDR3 is 16 amino acids long. CDR3 sequence reads: CASSYSTGALSYEQYF. The CDR3 coding sequence is TGTGCCAGCAGTTACTCAACAGGGGCCCTTTCCTACGAGCAGTACTTC.

The V gene is TRBV19, the J gene TRBJ2-5, with 7 bases aligning to TRBD1. The CDR3 length is 14 residues. The junction had 12 bases not matched to a gene; V was cut back by 7 bases and J by 7 bases. CDR1 is LNHDA and CDR2 is SQIVND in the germline V gene (reference sequence). The CDR3 loop reads CASNPDRAGGTQYF. The CDR3 region has the DNA TGTGCCAGTAACCCAGACAGGGCTGGGGGGACCCAGTACTTC.

This clone was detected a few times. The chain has TRBV7-9 and TRBJ1-3; TRBD1 agrees at 8 bases. Germline assignment: CDR1 SEHNR and CDR2 FQNEAQ (reference sequence). With 2 bases clipped from V and 7 bases from J, the junction kept 13 bases outside the gene matches. The CDR3 contains 17 residues. The CDR3 spells CASSLPGQGGFRNTIYF. The CDR3 region has the DNA TGTGCCAGCAGCTTACCAGGACAGGGCGGCTTTCGGAACACCATATATTTT.

This clone was counted a single time. The chain joins TRBV2 to TRBJ1-1; a weak D match, TRBD1 (6 bases). The CDR3 contains 15 residues. V lost 2 bases to trimming and J lost 2 bases, with 12 bases between them. Germline CDR1 and CDR2: SNHLY and FYNNEI. The CDR3 coding sequence is TGTGCCAGCAGTGAATGGGGGGCGGATAACACTGAAGCTTTCTTT. Residues: CASSEWGADNTEAFF.

This clone has just one count. V is TRBV9 and J is TRBJ2-5, with D uncertain. This CDR3 has 14 residues. Trimming removed 4 bases at V and 2 bases at J, with 12 bases between. Germline lookup yields CDR1 SGDLS and CDR2 YYNGEE. Here the CDR3 reads CASSPQLEQETQYF. In DNA, the CDR3 is TGTGCCAGCAGCCCCCAGTTGGAGCAAGAGACCCAGTACTTC.

The V call is TRBV5-1, the J call TRBJ2-3; 7 bases are shared with TRBD2. Germline V CDR1 and CDR2: SGHRS, YFSETQ. With V trimmed by 5 bases and J by 1 base, 4 bases remained unmatched. This CDR3 is built from 14 residues. CDR3 nucleotides: TGCGCCAGCAGGTCTAGCGGCCGCACAGATACGCAGTATTTT. It translates to CASRSSGRTDTQYF.